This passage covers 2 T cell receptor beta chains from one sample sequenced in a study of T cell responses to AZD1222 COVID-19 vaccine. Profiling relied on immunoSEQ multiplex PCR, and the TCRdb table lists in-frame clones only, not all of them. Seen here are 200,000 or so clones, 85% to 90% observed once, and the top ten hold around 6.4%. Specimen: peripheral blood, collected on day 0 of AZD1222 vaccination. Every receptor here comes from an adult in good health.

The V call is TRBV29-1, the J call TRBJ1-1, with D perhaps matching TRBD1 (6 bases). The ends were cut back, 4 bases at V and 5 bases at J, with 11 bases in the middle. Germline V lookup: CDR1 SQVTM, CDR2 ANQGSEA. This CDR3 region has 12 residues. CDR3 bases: TGCAGCGTTGTCCAGGGGAGGACTGAAGCTTTCTTT. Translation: CSVVQGRTEAFF.

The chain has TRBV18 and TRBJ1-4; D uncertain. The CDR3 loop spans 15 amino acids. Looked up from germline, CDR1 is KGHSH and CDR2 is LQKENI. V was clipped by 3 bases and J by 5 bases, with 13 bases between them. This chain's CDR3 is CASSPTDSGNEKLFF. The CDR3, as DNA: TGTGCCAGCTCACCCACTGACTCTGGGAATGAAAAACTGTTTTTT.